Listed here is a single T cell receptor beta chain. What it recognizes is unknown. The source of the sample is a study of blood T cells in healthy people across ages. Those donating, healthy Caucasian individuals from Russia, were aged 6 to 90. Every sample had a minimum of 6.5 million PBMCs isolated. Sample-barcoded 5' priming and a J-beta primer mix drove a second PCR of roughly 7 to 11 cycles. TCRdb itself ran the 5' RACE reads through MiXCR, one entry per CDR3 protein. The table shows 1.4 million or so distinct CDR3 sequences, with approximately 42% occurring only once. The CDR3 is 15 amino acids. Germline loops: CDR1 LGHNA, CDR2 YSLEER. Study-level results: Long-lived donors exceeded aged donors in naive CD4+ cells and diversity.

Input material: blood. The TCR sequence derives from a woman aged 18-30 years in good health. The V and J genes are TRBV4-3 and TRBJ2-7; D gene uncertain. The tail of the sequence fits TRBJ2-5 better, so the J call may be wrong. The CDR3 region has the DNA TGCGCCAGCAGCCAAGATACGGGCCACCGTAGGACCCAGTACTTC. Protein: CASSQDTGHRRTQYF.